A selection of T cell receptor beta chains follows, all from one sample in a study of blood T cell repertoires in COVID-19. Only in-frame clones appear in the TCRdb table, and some are missing; sequencing was by immunoSEQ multiplex PCR. The table has over 100,000 clones, around 80% seen once. The sample was peripheral blood. These receptor sequences come from a woman in her seventies with acute or convalescent COVID-19. Both conserved end residues are part of each CDR3. A D gene is named only where the DNA matches it firmly. A clone size is listed for some rows: how often the clone was seen (once, few, many), or a class if it is expanded.

v_call,cdr3_length,d_call,j_call,clone_size,cdr3_aa,cdr3_nt
TRBV5-4,16,.,TRBJ2-1,.,CASSLGGRGPFNEQFF,TGTGCCAGCAGCTTAGGAGGGCGGGGACCTTTCAATGAGCAGTTCTTC
TRBV7-6,16,.,TRBJ2-5,.,CASSLGAVGARETQYF,TGTGCCAGCAGCTTAGGAGCGGTGGGGGCTCGGGAGACCCAGTACTTC
TRBV6-1,16,TRBD2,TRBJ2-1,once,CASSAPSGGAHNEQFF,TGTGCCAGCAGTGCCCCCTCCGGGGGGGCCCACAATGAGCAGTTCTTC
TRBV30,15,TRBD2,TRBJ2-7,once,CAWSPSSGRPYEQYF,TGTGCCTGGAGTCCATCTAGCGGGAGACCCTACGAGCAGTACTTC
TRBV6-2/TRBV6-3,16,.,TRBJ1-6,.,CASSYSNTYSDSPLHF,TGTGCCAGCAGTTACTCGAATACTTATTCGGATTCACCCCTCCACTTT
TRBV24-1,15,TRBD1,TRBJ1-2,.,CATSDDGGGWYGYTF,TGTGCCACCAGTGATGATGGAGGGGGCTGGTATGGCTACACCTTC
TRBV11-2,15,TRBD1,TRBJ2-1,.,CASSVLGTGWDEQFF,TGTGCCAGCAGCGTATTGGGGACAGGGTGGGATGAGCAGTTCTTC
TRBV10-2,12,.,TRBJ2-5,.,CASGLRRETQYF,TGCGCCAGCGGACTACGTCGGGAGACCCAGTACTTC
TRBV19,13,.,TRBJ1-4,.,CASSRTANEKLFF,TGTGCCAGTAGTCGGACAGCTAATGAAAAACTGTTTTTT
TRBV5-6,13,.,TRBJ2-1,.,CAISGLAYNEQFF,TGTGCCATTTCGGGACTGGCATACAATGAGCAGTTCTTC
TRBV29-1,14,.,TRBJ1-1,once,CSVASGHQNTEAFF,TGCAGCGTTGCATCGGGACATCAGAACACTGAAGCTTTCTTT
TRBV4-1,17,.,TRBJ1-6,.,CASSQEAGAGYNSPLHF,TGCGCCAGCAGCCAAGAAGCAGGGGCGGGCTATAATTCACCCCTCCACTTT
TRBV10-3,13,TRBD1,TRBJ1-6,.,CATRTGWNSPLHF,TGTGCCACGAGGACAGGGTGGAATTCACCCCTCCACTTT
TRBV15,16,.,TRBJ1-3,few,CATSTPGAPSGNTIYF,TGTGCCACCAGCACCCCAGGGGCACCCTCTGGAAACACCATATATTTT
TRBV15,13,.,TRBJ2-3,.,CATSSAPENTQYF,TGTGCCACCAGCAGCGCCCCGGAGAATACGCAGTATTTT
TRBV5-1,17,TRBD1,TRBJ1-4,.,CASSFGTGLSTNEKLFF,TGCGCCAGCAGCTTCGGGACAGGACTTTCAACTAATGAAAAACTGTTTTTT
TRBV7-3,14,TRBD2,TRBJ2-5,few,CASSLAGGQETQYF,TGTGCCAGCAGCTTAGCGGGAGGTCAAGAGACCCAGTACTTC
TRBV30,15,TRBD1,TRBJ2-7,.,CAWSKGTGTPYEQYF,TGTGCCTGGAGTAAAGGGACAGGGACTCCCTACGAGCAGTACTTC
TRBV10-1,14,.,TRBJ1-1,.,CASRQGREDTEAFF,TGCGCCAGCAGGCAGGGTCGCGAGGACACTGAAGCTTTCTTT
TRBV6-6,15,TRBD1,TRBJ1-2,.,CASRDTGGSSGGYTF,TGTGCCAGCAGGGATACAGGGGGTTCCTCGGGAGGCTACACCTTC
TRBV14,16,.,TRBJ2-2,.,CASSPRTFENTGELFF,TGTGCCAGCAGCCCTCGGACATTTGAAAACACCGGGGAGCTGTTTTTT
TRBV10-3,14,.,TRBJ2-1,.,CAISGQSSYNEQFF,TGTGCCATCAGTGGACAGAGCTCCTACAATGAGCAGTTCTTC
TRBV2,13,TRBD2,TRBJ2-7,.,CASLRDYSYEQYF,TGTGCCAGTCTCCGGGACTACTCCTACGAGCAGTACTTC
TRBV5-1,16,TRBD2,TRBJ2-7,.,CASSLAMDREGGEQYF,TGCGCCAGCAGCTTGGCCATGGATCGGGAGGGAGGCGAGCAGTACTTC
TRBV10-1,16,.,TRBJ1-1,.,CASSDEGDKGNTEAFF,TGCGCCAGCAGTGATGAAGGGGATAAGGGAAACACTGAAGCTTTCTTT
TRBV6-5,15,TRBD1,TRBJ1-1,.,CASRGSGQLNTEAFF,TGTGCCAGCAGGGGTTCGGGACAGTTGAACACTGAAGCTTTCTTT
TRBV6-1,13,.,TRBJ1-3,.,CASTIGAGNTIYF,TGTGCCAGCACGATAGGGGCTGGAAACACCATATATTTT
TRBV10-2,16,.,TRBJ1-3,.,CASSVLGLSSGNTIYF,TGCGCCAGCAGTGTTTTGGGGCTGAGCTCTGGAAACACCATATATTTT
TRBV29-1,14,TRBD1,TRBJ2-7,once,CSVGGIQGAHEQYF,TGCAGCGTTGGCGGTATACAGGGGGCCCACGAGCAGTACTTC
TRBV24-1,19,.,TRBJ2-1,few,CATSETLWTWGSSYNEQFF,TGTGCCACCAGTGAGACGCTCTGGACTTGGGGAAGCTCCTACAATGAGCAGTTCTTC
TRBV7-6,15,TRBD1,TRBJ2-3,.,CASSYPGQGADTQYF,TGTGCCAGCAGCTATCCGGGACAGGGGGCCGATACGCAGTATTTT
TRBV28,15,TRBD2,TRBJ2-7,.,CASSALAGGPNEQYF,TGTGCCAGCAGTGCGCTAGCGGGAGGGCCTAACGAGCAGTACTTC
TRBV4-2,15,TRBD1,TRBJ2-1,.,CASSQDAGGYNEQFF,TGTGCCAGCAGCCAAGATGCAGGGGGCTACAATGAGCAGTTCTTC
TRBV5-1,14,TRBD1,TRBJ1-1,few,CASSRQGAQGEAFF,TGCGCCAGCAGCCGACAGGGGGCGCAGGGTGAAGCTTTCTTT
TRBV5-6,16,TRBD2,TRBJ2-1,.,CASSLLAGGPRDEQFF,TGTGCCAGCAGTCTACTAGCGGGAGGGCCCAGGGATGAGCAGTTCTTC